This TCR beta chain was documented in a study of blood T cell repertoires in COVID-19. Some clones are missing from TCRdb's copy, which holds only in-frame ones; the method was immunoSEQ multiplex PCR. The repertoire holds around 250,000 clones, around 85% seen once, with over 7.5% in the top ten. Adults between about 18 and 89 years of age took part from about two dozen US areas. Clinical history reported by participants formed the basis on which cohorts were assigned. Germline V gene lookup returns CDR1 LGHNA and CDR2 YSLEER. J lost 8 bases, V lost 0 bases, and 6 bases had no gene match. The CDR3 sequence is 15 residues long.

The material sequenced was PBMCs or T cells enriched from blood (not recorded which). The sequence derives from a woman between 50 and 59 years old with acute COVID-19. The rearrangement joins TRBV4-3 to TRBJ1-4, with 7 bases aligning to TRBD1. CDR3 protein: CASSQDGQEDEKLFF. DNA for the CDR3: TGCGCCAGCAGCCAAGACGGACAGGAGGACGAAAAACTGTTTTTT.